A single sample gave rise to the 4 T cell receptor beta chains below, sequenced in a study of T cells in Graves' hyperthyroidism and ophthalmopathy. TCR beta CDR3 sequences were amplified from RNA transcripts. The HTBI set primed first-round TCR CDR3 RT-PCR. TCRdb redid the calling of the multiplex PCR reads with MiXCR, one entry per CDR3 protein. The sample has hundreds of thousands of distinct CDR3 sequences, about 15% seen once. What was sequenced was blood. The receptors shown here come from a woman aged 25 to 39 with Graves' hyperthyroidism.

This clonotype was observed a few times. V and J are TRBV2 and TRBJ1-4; D may be TRBD1 (5 bases). With 8 bases removed from V and 0 bases from J, the gap between germline ends came to 7 bases. Germline CDR1 and CDR2: SNHLY and FYNNEI. The CDR3 spans 13 residues. CDR3 DNA sequence: TGTGCCAGCGGGGCTGCAACTAATGAAAAACTGTTTTTT. Amino acid sequence: CASGAATNEKLFF.

This chain connects TRBV18 to TRBJ2-7; TRBD1 matches at 8 bases. V dropped 3 bases and J dropped 6; count of bases not matched to a gene: 7. This CDR3 contains 14 residues. In germline, CDR1 is KGHSH, CDR2 LQKENI. CDR3 protein: CASSPERTGIEQYF. DNA for the CDR3: TGTGCCAGCTCACCCGAACGGACAGGGATCGAGCAGTACTTC.

The table lists this clonotype with many counts. The gene calls are TRBV2 and TRBJ2-7, with a weak D call TRBD2 (5 bases). The V gene lost 7 bases and the J gene lost 5 bases, with 12 bases spanning the gap. This CDR3 is built from 12 residues. CDR1 is SNHLY and CDR2 is FYNNEI in the germline V gene. The CDR3 nucleotides are TGTGCCAGCAAAGGCGGGCCAGACGAGCAGTACTTC. Translated: CASKGGPDEQYF.

The sample holds a few counts of this clonotype. Just one base apart from a much larger clone, this may be a read error. In this CDR3 the conserved last residue, phenylalanine or tryptophan, is missing, so a read error is likely. V gene TRBV28 combines with J gene TRBJ1-5, with D possibly being TRBD1 (5 bases). The CDR3 is 14 residues long. Deletions cut 3 bases from V and 2 bases from J, with 8 bases between. The germline V gene encodes CDR1 MDHEN and CDR2 SYDVKM. CDR3 nucleotide sequence: TGTGCCAGCAGTTTGGGGGGAGGCAATCAGCCCCAGCATTCT. It is translated as CASSLGGGNQPQHS.